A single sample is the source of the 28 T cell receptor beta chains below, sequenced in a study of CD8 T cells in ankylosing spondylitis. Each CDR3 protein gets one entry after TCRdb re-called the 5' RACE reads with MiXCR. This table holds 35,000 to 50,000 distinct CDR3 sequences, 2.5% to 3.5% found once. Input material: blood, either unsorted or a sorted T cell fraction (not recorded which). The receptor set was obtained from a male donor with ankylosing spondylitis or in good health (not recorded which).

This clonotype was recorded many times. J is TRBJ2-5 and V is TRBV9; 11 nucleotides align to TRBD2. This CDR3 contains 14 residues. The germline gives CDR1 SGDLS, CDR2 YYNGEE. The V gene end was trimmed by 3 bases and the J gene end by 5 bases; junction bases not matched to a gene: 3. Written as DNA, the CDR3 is TGTGCCAGCAGCGATAGCGGGGGGGCGGAGACCCAGTACTTC. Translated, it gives CASSDSGGAETQYF.

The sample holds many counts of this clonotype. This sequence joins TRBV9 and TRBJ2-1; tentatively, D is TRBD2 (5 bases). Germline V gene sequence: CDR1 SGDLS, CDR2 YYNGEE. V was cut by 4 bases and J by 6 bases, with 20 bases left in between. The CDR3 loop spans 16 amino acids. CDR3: CASSPRPASSGNEQFF. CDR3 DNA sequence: TGTGCCAGCAGCCCCAGACCGGCTAGCTCAGGCAATGAGCAGTTCTTC.

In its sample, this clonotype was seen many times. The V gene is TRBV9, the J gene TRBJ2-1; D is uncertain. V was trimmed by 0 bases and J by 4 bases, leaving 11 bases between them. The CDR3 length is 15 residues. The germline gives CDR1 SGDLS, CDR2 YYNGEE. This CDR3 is CASSVGSRKYNEQFF. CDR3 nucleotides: TGTGCCAGCAGCGTAGGAAGTCGGAAATACAATGAGCAGTTCTTC.

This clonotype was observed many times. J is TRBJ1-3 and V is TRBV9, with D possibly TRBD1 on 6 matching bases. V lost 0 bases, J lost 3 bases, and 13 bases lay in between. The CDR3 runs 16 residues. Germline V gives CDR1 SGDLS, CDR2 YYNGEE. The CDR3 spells CASSVDQGISGNTIYF. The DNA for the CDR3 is TGTGCCAGCAGCGTAGATCAGGGGATCAGTGGAAACACCATATATTTT.

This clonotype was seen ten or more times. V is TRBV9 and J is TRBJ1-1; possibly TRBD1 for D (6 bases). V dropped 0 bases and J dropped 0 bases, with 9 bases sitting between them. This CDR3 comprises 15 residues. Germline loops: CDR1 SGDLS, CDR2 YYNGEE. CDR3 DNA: TGTGCCAGCAGCGTAGTGGGACAATTGAACACTGAAGCTTTCTTT. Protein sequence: CASSVVGQLNTEAFF.

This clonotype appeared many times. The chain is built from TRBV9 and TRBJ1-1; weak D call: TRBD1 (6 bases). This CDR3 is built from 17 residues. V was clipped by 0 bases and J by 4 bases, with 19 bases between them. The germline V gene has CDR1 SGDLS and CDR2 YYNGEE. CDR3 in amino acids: CASSVDHLGARGTEAFF. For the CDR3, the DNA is TGTGCCAGCAGCGTAGACCATTTGGGGGCGCGGGGCACTGAAGCTTTCTTT.

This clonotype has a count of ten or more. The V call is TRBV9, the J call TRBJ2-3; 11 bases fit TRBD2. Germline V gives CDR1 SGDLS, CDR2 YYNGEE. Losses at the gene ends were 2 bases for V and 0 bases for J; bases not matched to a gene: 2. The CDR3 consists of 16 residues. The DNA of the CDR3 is TGTGCCAGCAGCGTGGCTAGCGGGGGGAGCACAGATACGCAGTATTTT. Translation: CASSVASGGSTDTQYF.

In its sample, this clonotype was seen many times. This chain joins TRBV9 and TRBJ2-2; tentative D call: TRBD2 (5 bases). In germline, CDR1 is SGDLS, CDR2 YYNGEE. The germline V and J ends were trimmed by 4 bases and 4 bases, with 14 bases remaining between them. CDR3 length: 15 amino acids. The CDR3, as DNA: TGTGCCAGCAGCCTACGGGTTGCGGGCACCGGGGAGCTGTTTTTT. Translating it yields CASSLRVAGTGELFF. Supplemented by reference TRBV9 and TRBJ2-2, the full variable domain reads DSGVTQTPKHLITATGQRVTLRCSPRSGDLSVYWYQQSLDQGLQFLIQYYNGEERAKGNILERFSAQQFPDLHSELNLSSLELGDSALYFCASSLRVAGTGELFFGEGSRLTVL.

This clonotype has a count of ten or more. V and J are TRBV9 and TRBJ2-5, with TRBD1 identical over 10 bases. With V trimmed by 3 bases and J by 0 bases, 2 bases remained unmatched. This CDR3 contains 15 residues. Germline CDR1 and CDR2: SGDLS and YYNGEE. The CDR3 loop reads CASSAGQGNQETQYF. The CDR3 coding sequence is TGTGCCAGCAGCGCGGGACAGGGGAACCAAGAGACCCAGTACTTC.

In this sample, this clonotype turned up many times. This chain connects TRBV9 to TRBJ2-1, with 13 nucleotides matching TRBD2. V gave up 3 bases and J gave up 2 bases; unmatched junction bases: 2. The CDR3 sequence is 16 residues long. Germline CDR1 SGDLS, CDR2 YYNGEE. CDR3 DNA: TGTGCCAGCAGCGGACTAGCGGGGGGCCCCTACAATGAGCAGTTCTTC. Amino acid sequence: CASSGLAGGPYNEQFF.

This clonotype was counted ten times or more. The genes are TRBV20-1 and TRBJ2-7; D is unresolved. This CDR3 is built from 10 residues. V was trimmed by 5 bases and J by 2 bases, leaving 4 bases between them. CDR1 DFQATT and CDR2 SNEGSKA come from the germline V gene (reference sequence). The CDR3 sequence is CSAEAYEQYV. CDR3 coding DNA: TGCAGTGCTGAAGCCTACGAGCAGTACGTC.

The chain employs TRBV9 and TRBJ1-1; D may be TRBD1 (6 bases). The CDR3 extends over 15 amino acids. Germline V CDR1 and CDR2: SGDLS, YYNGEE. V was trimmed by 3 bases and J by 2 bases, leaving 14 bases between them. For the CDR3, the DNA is TGTGCCAGCAGCGCCTCCGGGACACTCAACACTGAAGCTTTCTTT. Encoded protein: CASSASGTLNTEAFF.

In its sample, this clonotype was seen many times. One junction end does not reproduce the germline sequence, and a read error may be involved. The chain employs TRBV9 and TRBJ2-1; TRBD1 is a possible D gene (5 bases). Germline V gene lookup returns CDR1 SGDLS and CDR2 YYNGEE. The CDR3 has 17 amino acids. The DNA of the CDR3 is TGTGCCAGCAGCGACCAGGGTTGGGGTACATCGTACATTGAGCAGTTCTTC. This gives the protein CASSDQGWGTSYIEQFF.

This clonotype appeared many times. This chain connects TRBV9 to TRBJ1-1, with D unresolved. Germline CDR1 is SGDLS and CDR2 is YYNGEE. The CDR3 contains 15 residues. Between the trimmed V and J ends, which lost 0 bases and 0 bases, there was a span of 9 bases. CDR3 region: CASSVGERLNTEAFF. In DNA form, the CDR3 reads TGTGCCAGCAGCGTAGGTGAACGGTTGAACACTGAAGCTTTCTTT.

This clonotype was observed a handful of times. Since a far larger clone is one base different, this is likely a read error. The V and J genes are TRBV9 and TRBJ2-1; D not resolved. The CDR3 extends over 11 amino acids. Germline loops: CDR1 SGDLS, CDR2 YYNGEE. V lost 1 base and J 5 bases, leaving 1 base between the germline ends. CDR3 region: CASSVNNEQFF. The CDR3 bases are TGTGCCAGCAGCGTAAACAATGAGCAGTTCTTC.

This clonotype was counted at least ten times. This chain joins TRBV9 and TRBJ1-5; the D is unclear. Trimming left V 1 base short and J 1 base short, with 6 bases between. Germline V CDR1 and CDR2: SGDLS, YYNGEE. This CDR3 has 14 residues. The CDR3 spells CASSVKPSNQPQHF. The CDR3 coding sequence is TGTGCCAGCAGCGTAAAGCCCAGCAATCAGCCCCAGCATTTT.

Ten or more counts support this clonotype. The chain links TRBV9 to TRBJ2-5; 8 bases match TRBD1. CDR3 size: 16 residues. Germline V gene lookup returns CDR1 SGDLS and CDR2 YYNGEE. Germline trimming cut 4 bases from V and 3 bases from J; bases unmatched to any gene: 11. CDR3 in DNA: TGTGCCAGCAGCCCTAGGAGCAGGGGGCCCGAAGAGACCCAGTACTTC. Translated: CASSPRSRGPEETQYF.

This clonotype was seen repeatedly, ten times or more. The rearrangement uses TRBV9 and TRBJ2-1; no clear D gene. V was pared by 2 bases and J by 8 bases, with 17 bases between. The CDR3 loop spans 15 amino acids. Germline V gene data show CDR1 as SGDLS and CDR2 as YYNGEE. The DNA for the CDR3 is TGTGCCAGCAGCGTTCCGGGTCTCTCAGGCGATGAGCAGTTCTTC. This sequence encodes CASSVPGLSGDEQFF.

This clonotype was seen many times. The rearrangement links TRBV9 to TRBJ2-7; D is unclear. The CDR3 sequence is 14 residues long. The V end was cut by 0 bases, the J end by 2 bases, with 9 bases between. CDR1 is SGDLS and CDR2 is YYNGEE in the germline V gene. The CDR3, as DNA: TGTGCCAGCAGCGTAGGAGTGGAACCCTACGAGCAGTACGTC. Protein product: CASSVGVEPYEQYV.

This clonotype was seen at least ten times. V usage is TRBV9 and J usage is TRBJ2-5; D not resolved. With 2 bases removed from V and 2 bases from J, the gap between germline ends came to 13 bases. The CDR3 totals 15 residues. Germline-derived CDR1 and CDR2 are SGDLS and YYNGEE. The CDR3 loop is CASSVRTGRQETQYF. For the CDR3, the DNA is TGTGCCAGCAGCGTGCGGACCGGAAGACAAGAGACCCAGTACTTC.

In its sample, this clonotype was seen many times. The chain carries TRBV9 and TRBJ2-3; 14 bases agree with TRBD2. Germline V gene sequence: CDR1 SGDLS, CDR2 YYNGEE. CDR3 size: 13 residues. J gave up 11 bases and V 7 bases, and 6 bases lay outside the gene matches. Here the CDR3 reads CASGTSGRERQYF. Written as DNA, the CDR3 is TGTGCCAGCGGGACTAGCGGGAGAGAACGGCAGTATTTT.

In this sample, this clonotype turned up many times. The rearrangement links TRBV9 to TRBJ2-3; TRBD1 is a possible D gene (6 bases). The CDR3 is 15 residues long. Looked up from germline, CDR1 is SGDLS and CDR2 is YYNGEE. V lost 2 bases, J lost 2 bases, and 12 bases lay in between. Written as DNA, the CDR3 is TGTGCCAGCAGCGTCTGGCCAGGGGACACAGATACGCAGTATTTT. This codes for CASSVWPGDTDTQYF.

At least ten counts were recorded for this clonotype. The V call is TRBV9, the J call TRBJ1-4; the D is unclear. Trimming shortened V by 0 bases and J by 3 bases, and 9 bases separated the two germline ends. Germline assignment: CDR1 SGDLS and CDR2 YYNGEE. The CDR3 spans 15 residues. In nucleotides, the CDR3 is TGTGCCAGCAGCGTAGAAGGGTTTCCTAATGAAAAACTGTTTTTT. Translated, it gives CASSVEGFPNEKLFF. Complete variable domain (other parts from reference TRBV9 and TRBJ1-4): DSGVTQTPKHLITATGQRVTLRCSPRSGDLSVYWYQQSLDQGLQFLIQYYNGEERAKGNILERFSAQQFPDLHSELNLSSLELGDSALYFCASSVEGFPNEKLFFGSGTQLSVL.

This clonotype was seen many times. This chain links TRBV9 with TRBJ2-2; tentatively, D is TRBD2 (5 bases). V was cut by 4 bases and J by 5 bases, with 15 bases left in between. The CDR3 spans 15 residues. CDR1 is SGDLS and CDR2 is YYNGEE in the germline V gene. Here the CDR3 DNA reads TGTGCCAGCAGCCCCGAGGGAGTAGGGACCGGGGAGCTGTTTTTT. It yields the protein CASSPEGVGTGELFF.

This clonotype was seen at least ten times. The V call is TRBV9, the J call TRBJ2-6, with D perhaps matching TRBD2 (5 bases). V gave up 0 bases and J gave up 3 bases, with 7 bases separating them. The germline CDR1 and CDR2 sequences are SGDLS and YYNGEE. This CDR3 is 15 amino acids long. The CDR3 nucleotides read TGTGCCAGCAGCGTAGAGGGAGTTGGGGCCAACGTCCTGACTTTC. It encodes CASSVEGVGANVLTF.

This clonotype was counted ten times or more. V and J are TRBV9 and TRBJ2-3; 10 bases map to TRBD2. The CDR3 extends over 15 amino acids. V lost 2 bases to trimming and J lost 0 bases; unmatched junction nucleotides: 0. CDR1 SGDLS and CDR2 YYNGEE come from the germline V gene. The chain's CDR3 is CASSVSGGSTDTQYF. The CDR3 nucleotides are TGTGCCAGCAGCGTTAGCGGGGGGAGCACAGATACGCAGTATTTT. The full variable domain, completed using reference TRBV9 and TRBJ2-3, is DSGVTQTPKHLITATGQRVTLRCSPRSGDLSVYWYQQSLDQGLQFLIQYYNGEERAKGNILERFSAQQFPDLHSELNLSSLELGDSALYFCASSVSGGSTDTQYFGPGTRLTVL.

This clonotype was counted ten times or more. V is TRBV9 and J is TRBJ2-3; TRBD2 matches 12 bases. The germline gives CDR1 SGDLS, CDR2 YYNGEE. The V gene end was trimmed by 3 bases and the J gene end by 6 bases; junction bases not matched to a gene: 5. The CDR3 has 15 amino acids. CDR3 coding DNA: TGTGCCAGCAGCGCCAGACTAGCGGGGGTCGATACGCAGTATTTT. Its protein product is CASSARLAGVDTQYF.

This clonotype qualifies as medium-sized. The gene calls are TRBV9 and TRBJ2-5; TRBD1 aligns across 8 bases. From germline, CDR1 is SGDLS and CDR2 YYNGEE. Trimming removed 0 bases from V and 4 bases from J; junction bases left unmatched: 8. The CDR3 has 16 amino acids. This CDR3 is CASSVGAGGIRETQYF. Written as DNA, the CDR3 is TGTGCCAGCAGCGTAGGTGCAGGGGGCATTAGAGAGACCCAGTACTTC.